Each of the 23 T cell receptor beta chains below was sequenced from the same sample in a study of CD8 T cells in Susac syndrome. Random hexamers were used to reverse transcribe about 0.5 to 1 ug of RNA. Each CDR3 protein is one row after TCRdb ran MiXCR on the immunoSEQ multiplex PCR reads. The table lists some 300,000 distinct CDR3 sequences, approximately 85% of them singletons. Material: CD8+ T cells from PBMCs. The source is a human donor with multiple sclerosis.

Points on this clonotype: One end of the junction is discordant with germline, which a read error may explain. The V and J genes are TRBV7-8 and TRBJ2-1; possible D gene TRBD2, 6 bases. This CDR3 region has 16 residues. The germline V gene has CDR1 SGHVS and CDR2 FQNEAQ. The CDR3 DNA reads TGTGCTAGCAGCTTAGCGGTAAAGCTCTTCTACAATGAGCAGTTCTTC. Amino acids: CASSLAVKLFYNEQFF.

The V and J genes are TRBV20-1 and TRBJ2-1; maybe TRBD2 (5 bases). V lost 7 bases and J 0 bases, leaving 16 bases between the germline ends. The CDR3 is 15 amino acids. The V gene's germline CDR1 is DFQATT and CDR2 SNEGSKA (reference sequence). The CDR3 protein is CSESQRPRSYNEQFF. CDR3 DNA: TGCAGTGAGTCCCAGCGGCCCCGCTCCTACAATGAGCAGTTCTTC.

The chain combines TRBV7-2 with TRBJ2-3, with 10 bases aligning to TRBD2. With 5 bases clipped from V and 2 bases from J, the junction kept 10 bases outside the gene matches. The CDR3 extends over 17 amino acids. Germline V CDR1 and CDR2: SGHTA, FQGNSA. CDR3 nucleotides: TGTGCCAGCAGCCCTCGAGAGCGGGAGGGCCCCACAGATACGCAGTATTTT. Its protein is CASSPREREGPTDTQYF.

This chain connects TRBV5-4 to TRBJ2-7; TRBD2 might be the D (6 bases). The CDR3 covers 13 residues. Trimming took 4 bases from V and 0 from J, leaving 8 bases between them. Germline loops: CDR1 SGHNT, CDR2 YYREEE (reference sequence). DNA of the CDR3: TGTGCCAGCAGCCGCGGGACCTCCTACGAGCAGTACTTC. Translating it yields CASSRGTSYEQYF.

The rearrangement links TRBV5-4 to TRBJ1-5; a weak D match, TRBD1 (6 bases). V was shortened by 4 bases and J by 1 base, with 15 bases between the two germline ends. From germline, CDR1 is SGHNT and CDR2 YYREEE (reference sequence). The CDR3 runs to 16 residues. CDR3 sequence (DNA): TGTGCCAGCAGCCCCGGGCCAGGGGAAAGCAATCAGCCCCAGCATTTT. This encodes CASSPGPGESNQPQHF.

The V and J genes are TRBV4-1 and TRBJ2-3; 7 nucleotides agree with TRBD2. The germline CDR1 and CDR2 sequences are MGHRA and YSYEKL. Unmatched junction bases numbered 15, after V lost 4 bases and J lost 5 bases. The CDR3 runs 17 residues. CDR3 nucleotide sequence: TGCGCCAGCAGCCCGAGAATGAGCGGGGATGGACTAGATACGCAGTATTTT. Protein: CASSPRMSGDGLDTQYF.

The V and J genes are TRBV6-2 or TRBV6-3 and TRBJ2-5, with TRBD1 identical over 8 bases. CDR1 and CDR2 (germline): MNHEY, SVGEGT. V shed 2 bases, J shed 5 bases, and the junction held 10 bases outside the gene matches. This CDR3 is 16 amino acids long. The CDR3 coding sequence is TGTGCCAGCAGTTACCTTAGGCCAGGGGGCGCGGAGACCCAGTACTTC. It translates to CASSYLRPGGAETQYF.

This clonotype was recorded once. This rearrangement joins TRBV5-1 to TRBJ2-1; 8 bases are shared with TRBD2. The J segment lost 6 bases and the V segment lost 7 bases, leaving 15 bases of the junction unmatched. This CDR3 has 16 residues. Germline CDR1 is SGHRS and CDR2 is YFSETQ. The CDR3, as DNA: TGCGCCAGCGGCACTCCCCGAGCGGGAGTAGGCAATGAGCAGTTCTTC. Translation gives CASGTPRAGVGNEQFF.

V gene TRBV9 combines with J gene TRBJ1-5; D gene uncertain. The germline V gene has CDR1 SGDLS and CDR2 YYNGEE. The V end lost 4 bases, the J end lost 2 bases, and 7 bases lay between the germline ends. The CDR3 covers 13 residues. The DNA for the CDR3 is TGTGCCAGCAGCACCGCCGGCAATCAGCCCCAGCATTTT. It yields the protein CASSTAGNQPQHF.

This sequence joins TRBV7-9 and TRBJ2-7; TRBD1 might be the D (5 bases). The germline V gene has CDR1 SEHNR and CDR2 FQNEAQ (reference sequence). The CDR3 length is 14 residues. Trimming left V 3 bases short and J 4 bases short, with 13 bases between. CDR3 nucleotides: TGTGCCAGCAGCTTTACAGGCCTGATTTACGAGCAGTACTTC. The encoded protein is CASSFTGLIYEQYF. The variable domain in full, completed from reference TRBV7-9 and TRBJ2-7, reads DTGVSQNPRHKITKRGQNVTFRCDPISEHNRLYWYRQTLGQGPEFLTYFQNEAQLEKSRLLSDRFSAERPKGSFSTLEIQRTEQGDSAMYLCASSFTGLIYEQYFGPGTRLTVT.

V usage is TRBV2 and J usage is TRBJ2-7, with D perhaps TRBD1 (5 bases). The V end lost 1 base, the J end lost 0 bases, and 10 bases lay between the germline ends. The CDR3 covers 15 residues. Germline V lookup: CDR1 SNHLY, CDR2 FYNNEI. The CDR3 spells CASSEVLTGSYEQYF. CDR3 bases: TGTGCCAGCAGTGAAGTTCTCACAGGCTCCTACGAGCAGTACTTC.

This clonotype was detected only a few times. This chain uses TRBV5-4 with TRBJ2-5, with 13 bases that match TRBD2. The germline V gene encodes CDR1 SGHNT and CDR2 YYREEE (reference sequence). The ends lost 4 bases at V and 4 bases at J; junction bases unmatched: 4. The CDR3 loop spans 15 amino acids. As DNA, the CDR3 is TGTGCCAGCAGCGGGGGACTAGCGGGAACAGAGACCCAGTACTTC. Its protein product is CASSGGLAGTETQYF.

This clonotype was observed a few times. The CDR3 DNA reads TGTGCCATAGCTCCGGAGGGCTTGGGCAATCAGCCCCAGCATTTT. Translating it yields CAIAPEGLGNQPQHF. J is TRBJ1-5 and V is TRBV10-3; no clear D. Germline V gene data show CDR1 as ENHRY and CDR2 as SYGVKD. The CDR3 covers 15 residues. V was shortened by 9 bases and J by 2 bases, with 17 bases between the two germline ends.

The V and J genes are TRBV6-2 or TRBV6-3 and TRBJ2-7, with TRBD2 matching over 10 bases. In germline, CDR1 is MNHEY, CDR2 SVGEGT. V gave up 7 bases and J gave up 5 bases; unmatched junction bases: 8. CDR3 length: 14 residues. CDR3 in DNA: TGTGCCAGCAAGGAGAGCGGGAGGGCTGACGAGCAGTACTTC. Translating gives CASKESGRADEQYF.

The chain recombines TRBV7-8 with TRBJ1-5; 7 nucleotides align to TRBD1. The CDR3 extends over 17 amino acids. Germline V gives CDR1 SGHVS, CDR2 FQNEAQ. V shed 2 bases, J shed 0 bases, and the junction held 7 bases outside the gene matches. For the CDR3, the DNA is TGTGCCAGCAGCTTAAGTGGACAGGACTATAGCAATCAGCCCCAGCATTTT. This codes for CASSLSGQDYSNQPQHF.

This chain uses TRBV14 with TRBJ2-1; 8 bases line up with TRBD2. Per the germline V gene, CDR1 is SGHDN and CDR2 is FVKESK. J lost 9 bases, V lost 0 bases, and 16 bases had no gene match. The CDR3 has 18 amino acids. This CDR3 is CASSQDLERGPRFGEQFF. DNA of the CDR3: TGTGCCAGCAGCCAAGACTTAGAGCGGGGGCCTAGGTTTGGTGAGCAGTTCTTC.

The chain couples TRBV14 to TRBJ2-5, with D unresolved. The CDR3 spans 15 residues. CDR1 is SGHDN, CDR2 FVKESK, per germline. Trimming left V 0 bases short and J 7 bases short, with 15 bases between. CDR3 residues: CASSQDLGQLRTQYF. CDR3 coding DNA: TGTGCCAGCAGCCAAGATTTAGGCCAGCTCCGGACCCAGTACTTC.

The chain has TRBV6-2 or TRBV6-3 and TRBJ2-2, with 7 bases fitting TRBD1. Germline values: CDR1 MNHEY, CDR2 SVGEGT. J was trimmed by 3 bases and V by 6 bases; bases with no gene match: 4. The CDR3 has 14 residues. CDR3 amino acids: CASRRQGYTGELFF. For the CDR3, the DNA is TGTGCCAGCAGAAGACAGGGTTACACCGGGGAGCTGTTTTTT.

This clonotype showed up just a few times. The V gene is TRBV6-2 or TRBV6-3, the J gene TRBJ2-7, with 9 bases that match TRBD2. CDR3 length equals 15 residues. Germline V gene lookup returns CDR1 MNHEY and CDR2 SVGEGT. After removal of 2 bases from V and 5 bases from J, the junction contained 7 bases not matched to a gene. The CDR3 nucleotides are TGTGCCAGCAGTTACGAGGCGGGAGGGCTGGACGAGCAGTACTTC. Protein sequence: CASSYEAGGLDEQYF.

The V call is TRBV12-3 or TRBV12-4, the J call TRBJ2-2; D gene ambiguous. The CDR3 covers 14 residues. The ends were cut back, 8 bases at V and 6 bases at J, with 16 bases in the middle. CDR3 protein: CASDRPDGPGELFF. The CDR3 DNA reads TGTGCCAGCGACCGTCCAGATGGGCCCGGGGAGCTGTTTTTT.

The chain links TRBV6-2 or TRBV6-3 to TRBJ2-1; D ambiguous. The CDR3 totals 13 residues. Germline CDR1 MNHEY, CDR2 SVGEGT. Trimming took off 6 bases at V and 5 bases at J, with 11 bases between the two ends. The CDR3 bases are TGTGCCAGCAGAATCGACTCAAACAATGAGCAGTTCTTC. Encoded protein: CASRIDSNNEQFF.

V is TRBV30 and J is TRBJ2-1; D is undetermined. V was cut by 0 bases and J by 3 bases, with 9 bases left in between. The CDR3 is 14 amino acids. Germline V gives CDR1 GTSNPN, CDR2 SVGIG (reference sequence). The CDR3 is CAWSVSTVYNEQFF. The CDR3 bases are TGTGCCTGGAGTGTATCCACAGTCTACAATGAGCAGTTCTTC.

CDR3 region: CASSRDFEQPQHF. CDR3 bases: TGTGCCAGCAGTCGGGACTTCGAGCAGCCCCAGCATTTT. The chain uses TRBV6-1 and TRBJ1-5; tentative D call: TRBD1 (5 bases). V lost 5 bases and J 7 bases, leaving 12 bases between the germline ends. The CDR3 spans 13 residues. CDR1 and CDR2 (germline): MNHNS, SASEGT.